This T cell receptor (beta chain) was observed in a study of blood T cell repertoires in COVID-19. Study at large: Collection of acute and convalescent COVID-19 samples took place in the United States, Italy and Spain.

This clone was seen only once. Other DNA sequences within the sample encode an identical CDR3. Looked up from germline, CDR1 is SGHRS and CDR2 is YFSETQ. There are 15 residues in the CDR3. V lost 2 bases to trimming and J lost 4 bases; unmatched junction nucleotides: 6. The assay was immunoSEQ multiplex PCR, and TCRdb's table has in-frame clones only and misses some. This table holds approximately 230,000 clones, just over 85% found once. Specimen: peripheral blood. The chain recombines TRBV5-1 with TRBJ1-5; 7 bases match TRBD1. The receptor was derived from a man aged 25 to 40 who had recovered from COVID-19. The CDR3 nucleotides are TGCGCCAGCAGCTTAGAGGGGGCGAGGAATCAGCCCCAGCATTTT. It encodes CASSLEGARNQPQHF. Using reference TRBV5-1 and TRBJ1-5 for the parts outside the CDR3, the full variable domain is KAGVTQTPRYLIKTRGQQVTLSCSPISGHRSVSWYQQTPGQGLQFLFEYFSETQRNKGNFPGRFSGRQFSNSRSEMNVSTLELGDSALYLCASSLEGARNQPQHFGDGTRLSIL.